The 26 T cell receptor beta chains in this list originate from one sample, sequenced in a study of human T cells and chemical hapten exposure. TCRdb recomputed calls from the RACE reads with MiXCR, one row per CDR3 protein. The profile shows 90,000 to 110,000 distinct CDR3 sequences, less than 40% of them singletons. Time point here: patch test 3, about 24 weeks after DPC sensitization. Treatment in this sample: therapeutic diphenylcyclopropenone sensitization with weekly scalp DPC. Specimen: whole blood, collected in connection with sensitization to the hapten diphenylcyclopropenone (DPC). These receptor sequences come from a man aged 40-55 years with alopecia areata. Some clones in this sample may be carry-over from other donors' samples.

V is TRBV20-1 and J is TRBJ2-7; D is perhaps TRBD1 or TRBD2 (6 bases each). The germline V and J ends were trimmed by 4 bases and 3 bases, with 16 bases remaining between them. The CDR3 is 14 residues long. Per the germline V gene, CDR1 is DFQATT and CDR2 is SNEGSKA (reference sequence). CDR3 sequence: CSAKRGTRYYEQYF. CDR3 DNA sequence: TGCAGTGCTAAACGCGGGACAAGGTACTACGAGCAGTACTTC.

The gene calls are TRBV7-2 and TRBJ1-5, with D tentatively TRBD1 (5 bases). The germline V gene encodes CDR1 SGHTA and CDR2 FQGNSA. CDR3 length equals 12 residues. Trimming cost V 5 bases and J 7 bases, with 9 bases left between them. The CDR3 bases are TGTGCCAGCAGCCTGCAGGGACAGCCCCAGCATTTT. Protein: CASSLQGQPQHF.

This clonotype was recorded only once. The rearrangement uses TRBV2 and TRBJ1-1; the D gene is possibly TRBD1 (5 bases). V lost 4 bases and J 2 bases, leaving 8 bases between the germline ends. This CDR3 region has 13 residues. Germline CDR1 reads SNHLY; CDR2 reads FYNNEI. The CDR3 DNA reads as TGTGCCAGCAGTGGTGACAGCAACACTGAAGCTTTCTTT. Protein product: CASSGDSNTEAFF.

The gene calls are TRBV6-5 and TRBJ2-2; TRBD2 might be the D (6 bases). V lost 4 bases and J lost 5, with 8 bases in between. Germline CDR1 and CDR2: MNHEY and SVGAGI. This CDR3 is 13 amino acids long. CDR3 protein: CASSSGRTGELFF. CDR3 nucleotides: TGTGCCAGCAGTTCAGGGAGGACCGGGGAGCTGTTTTTT.

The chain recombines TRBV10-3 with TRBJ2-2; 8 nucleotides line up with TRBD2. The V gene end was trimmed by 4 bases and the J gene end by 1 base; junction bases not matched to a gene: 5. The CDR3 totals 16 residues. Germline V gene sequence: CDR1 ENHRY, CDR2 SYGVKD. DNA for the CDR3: TGTGCCATCAGTGTTCGGGAGGGCCGGAACACCGGGGAGCTGTTTTTT. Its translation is CAISVREGRNTGELFF.

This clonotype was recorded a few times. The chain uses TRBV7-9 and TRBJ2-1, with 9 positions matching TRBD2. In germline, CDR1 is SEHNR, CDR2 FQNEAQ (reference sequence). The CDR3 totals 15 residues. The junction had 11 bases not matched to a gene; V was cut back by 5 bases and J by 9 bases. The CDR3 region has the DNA TGTGCCAGCAGCGTCGGGACTAGCTCAGCAAGTGAGCAGTTCTTC. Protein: CASSVGTSSASEQFF.

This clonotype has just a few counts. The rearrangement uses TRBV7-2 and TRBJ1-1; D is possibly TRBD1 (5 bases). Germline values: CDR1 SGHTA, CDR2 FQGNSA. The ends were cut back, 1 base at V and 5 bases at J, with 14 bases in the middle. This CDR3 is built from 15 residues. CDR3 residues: CASSLGGSTRTEAFF. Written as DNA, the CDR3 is TGTGCCAGCAGCTTAGGGGGGTCGACGAGGACTGAAGCTTTCTTT. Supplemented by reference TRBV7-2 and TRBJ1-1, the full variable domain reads GAGVSQSPSNKVTEKGKDVELRCDPISGHTALYWYRQSLGQGLEFLIYFQGNSAPDKSGLPSDRFSAERTGGSVSTLTIQRTQQEDSAVYLCASSLGGSTRTEAFFGQGTRLTVV.

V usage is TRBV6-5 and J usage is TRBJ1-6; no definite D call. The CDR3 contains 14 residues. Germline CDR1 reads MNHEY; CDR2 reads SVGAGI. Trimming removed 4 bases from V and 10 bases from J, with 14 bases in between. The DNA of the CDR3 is TGTGCCAGCAGTTTTTCTTCGTCCCCATCACCCCTCCACTTT. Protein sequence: CASSFSSSPSPLHF.

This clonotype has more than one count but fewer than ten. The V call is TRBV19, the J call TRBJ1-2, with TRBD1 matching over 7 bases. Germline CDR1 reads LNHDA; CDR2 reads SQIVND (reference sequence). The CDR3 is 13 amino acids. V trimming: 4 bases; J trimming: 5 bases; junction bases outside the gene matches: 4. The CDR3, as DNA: TGTGCCAGTAGTACTGGGACAGCTTATGGCTACACCTTC. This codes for CASSTGTAYGYTF.

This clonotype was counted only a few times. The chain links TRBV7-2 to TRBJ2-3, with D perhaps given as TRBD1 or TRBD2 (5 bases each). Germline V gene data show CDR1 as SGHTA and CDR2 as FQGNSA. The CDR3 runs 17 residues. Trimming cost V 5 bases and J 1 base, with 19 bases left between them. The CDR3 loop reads CASSGEGRRVGTDTQYF. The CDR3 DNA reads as TGTGCCAGCAGCGGAGAGGGACGACGGGTAGGCACAGATACGCAGTATTTT.

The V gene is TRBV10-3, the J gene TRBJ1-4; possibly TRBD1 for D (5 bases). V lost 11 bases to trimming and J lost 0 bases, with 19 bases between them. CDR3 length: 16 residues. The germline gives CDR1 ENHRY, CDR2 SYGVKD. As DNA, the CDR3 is TGTGCCGCCTCCAGGGAGGCTCCCGCAACTAATGAAAAACTGTTTTTT. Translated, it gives CAASREAPATNEKLFF.

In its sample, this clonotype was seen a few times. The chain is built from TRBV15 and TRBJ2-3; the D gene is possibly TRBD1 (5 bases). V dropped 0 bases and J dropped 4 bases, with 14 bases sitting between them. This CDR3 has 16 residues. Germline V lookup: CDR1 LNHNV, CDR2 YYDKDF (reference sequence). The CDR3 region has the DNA TGTGCCACCAGCAGAGATGGCCAGGGTAAGGCAGATACGCAGTATTTT. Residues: CATSRDGQGKADTQYF.

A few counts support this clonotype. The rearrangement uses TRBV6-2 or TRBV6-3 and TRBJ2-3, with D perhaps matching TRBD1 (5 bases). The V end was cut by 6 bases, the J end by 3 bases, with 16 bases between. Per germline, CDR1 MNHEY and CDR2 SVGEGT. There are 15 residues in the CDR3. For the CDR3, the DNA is TGTGCCAGCAGAAGGGCAGGGAAGGAGACAGATACGCAGTATTTT. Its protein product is CASRRAGKETDTQYF.

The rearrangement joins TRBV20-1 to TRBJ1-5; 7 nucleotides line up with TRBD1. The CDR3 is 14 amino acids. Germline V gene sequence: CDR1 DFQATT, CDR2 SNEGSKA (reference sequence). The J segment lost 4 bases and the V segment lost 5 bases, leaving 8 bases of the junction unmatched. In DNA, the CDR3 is TGCAGTGCTGAAGGACAGGTCCCTAATCAGCCCCAGCATTTT. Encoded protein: CSAEGQVPNQPQHF.

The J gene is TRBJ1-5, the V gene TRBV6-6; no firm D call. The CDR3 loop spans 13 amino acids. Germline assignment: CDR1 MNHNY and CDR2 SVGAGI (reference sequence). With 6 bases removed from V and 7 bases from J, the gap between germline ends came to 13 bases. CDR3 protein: CASRPRGNQPQHF. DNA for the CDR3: TGTGCCAGCAGACCCCGCGGGAACCAGCCCCAGCATTTT.

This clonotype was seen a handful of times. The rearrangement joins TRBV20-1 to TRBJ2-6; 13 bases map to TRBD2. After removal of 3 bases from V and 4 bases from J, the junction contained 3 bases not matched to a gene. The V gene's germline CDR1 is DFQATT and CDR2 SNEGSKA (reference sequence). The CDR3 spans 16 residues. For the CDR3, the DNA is TGCAGTGCTAGTACTAGCGGGAGGGCCGGGGCCAACGTCCTGACTTTC. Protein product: CSASTSGRAGANVLTF.

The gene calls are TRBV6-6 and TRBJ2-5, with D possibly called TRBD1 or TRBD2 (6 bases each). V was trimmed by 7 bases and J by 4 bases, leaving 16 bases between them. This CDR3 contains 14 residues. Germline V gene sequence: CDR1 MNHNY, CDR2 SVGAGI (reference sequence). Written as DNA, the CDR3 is TGTGCCAGCACTCCCCCCAGGGGAGGAGAGACCCAGTACTTC. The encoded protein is CASTPPRGGETQYF.

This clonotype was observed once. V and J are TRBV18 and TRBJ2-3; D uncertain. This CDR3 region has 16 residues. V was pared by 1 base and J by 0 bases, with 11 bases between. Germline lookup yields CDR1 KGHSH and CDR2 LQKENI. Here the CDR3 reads CASSPLAKTSTDTQYF. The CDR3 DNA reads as TGTGCCAGCTCACCACTCGCGAAAACTAGCACAGATACGCAGTATTTT.

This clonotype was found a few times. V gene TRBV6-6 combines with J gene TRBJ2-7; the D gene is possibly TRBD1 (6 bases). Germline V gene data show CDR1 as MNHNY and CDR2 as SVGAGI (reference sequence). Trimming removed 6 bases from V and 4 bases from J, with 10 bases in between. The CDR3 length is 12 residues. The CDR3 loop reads CASSRTEYEQYV. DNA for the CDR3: TGTGCCAGCAGCCGGACAGAATACGAGCAGTACGTC.

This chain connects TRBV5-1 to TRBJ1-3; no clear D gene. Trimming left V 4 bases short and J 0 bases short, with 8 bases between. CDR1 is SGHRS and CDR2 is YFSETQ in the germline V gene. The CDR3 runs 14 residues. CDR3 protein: CASSPLSSGNTIYF. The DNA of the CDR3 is TGCGCCAGCAGCCCTTTGTCCTCTGGAAACACCATATATTTT.

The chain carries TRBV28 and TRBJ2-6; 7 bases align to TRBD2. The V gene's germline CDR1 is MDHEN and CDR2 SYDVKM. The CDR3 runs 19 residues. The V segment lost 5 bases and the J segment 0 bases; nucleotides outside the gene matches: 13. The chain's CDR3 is CASSPPGLAVISGANVLTF. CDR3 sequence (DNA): TGTGCCAGCAGTCCCCCTGGTCTAGCGGTAATCTCTGGGGCCAACGTCCTGACTTTC.

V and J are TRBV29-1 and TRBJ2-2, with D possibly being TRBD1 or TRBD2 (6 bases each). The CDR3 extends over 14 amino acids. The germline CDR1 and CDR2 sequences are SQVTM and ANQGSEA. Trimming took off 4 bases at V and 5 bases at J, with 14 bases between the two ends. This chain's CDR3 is CSVAPGARTGELFF. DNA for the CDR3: TGCAGCGTTGCCCCGGGGGCGCGTACCGGGGAGCTGTTTTTT.

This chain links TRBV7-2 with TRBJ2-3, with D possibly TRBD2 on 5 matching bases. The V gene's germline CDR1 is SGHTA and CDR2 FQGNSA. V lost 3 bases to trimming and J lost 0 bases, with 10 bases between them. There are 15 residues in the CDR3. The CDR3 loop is CASSFLALSTDTQYF. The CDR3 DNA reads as TGTGCCAGCAGCTTCCTAGCTCTCAGCACAGATACGCAGTATTTT.

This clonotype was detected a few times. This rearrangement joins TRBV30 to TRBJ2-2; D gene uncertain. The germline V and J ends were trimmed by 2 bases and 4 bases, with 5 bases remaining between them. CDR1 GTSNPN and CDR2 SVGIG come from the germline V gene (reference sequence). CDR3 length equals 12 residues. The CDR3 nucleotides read TGTGCCTGGAGTCTGTTCACCGGGGAGCTGTTTTTT. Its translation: CAWSLFTGELFF.

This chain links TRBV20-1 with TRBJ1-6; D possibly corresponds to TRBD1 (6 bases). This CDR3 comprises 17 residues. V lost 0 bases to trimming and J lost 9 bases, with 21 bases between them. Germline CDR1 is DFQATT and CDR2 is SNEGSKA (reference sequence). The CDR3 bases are TGCAGTGCTAGAGATCGGGGCAGGGGCGCTGGTCCTTCACCCCTCCACTTT. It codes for CSARDRGRGAGPSPLHF.

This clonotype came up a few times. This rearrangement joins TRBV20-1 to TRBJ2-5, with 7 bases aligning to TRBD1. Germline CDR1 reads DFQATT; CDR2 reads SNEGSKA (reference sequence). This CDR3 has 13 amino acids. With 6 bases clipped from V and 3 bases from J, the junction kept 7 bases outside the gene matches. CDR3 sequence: CSAPTGSEETQYF. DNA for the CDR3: TGCAGTGCCCCGACAGGGTCGGAAGAGACCCAGTACTTC.